The next 16 T cell receptor beta chains were all read from a single sample in a study of PD-1 blockade in classical Hodgkin lymphoma. TCRdb keeps only in-frame clones here, not all; method: immunoSEQ multiplex PCR. Of 15,000 to 20,000 clones detected, about four fifths appear once; the ten largest clones hold under 7.5%. Brentuximab vedotin exposure varied, and every patient relapsed after autologous stem cell transplantation. The sequencing used peripheral blood mononuclear cells (PBMCs), collected at baseline. These receptors all stem from a human donor with classical Hodgkin lymphoma.

The gene calls are TRBV7-9 and TRBJ2-2, with 7 bases fitting TRBD1. The CDR3 is 15 residues long. V lost 6 bases and J lost 2; bases outside the gene matches: 6. CDR1 is SEHNR, CDR2 FQNEAQ, per germline (reference sequence). In DNA, the CDR3 is TGTGCCAGCAGGGGGAGACAGGGCAACACCGGGGAGCTGTTTTTT. This sequence encodes CASRGRQGNTGELFF. Using reference TRBV7-9 and TRBJ2-2 for the parts outside the CDR3, the full variable domain is DTGVSQNPRHKITKRGQNVTFRCDPISEHNRLYWYRQTLGQGPEFLTYFQNEAQLEKSRLLSDRFSAERPKGSFSTLEIQRTEQGDSAMYLCASRGRQGNTGELFFGEGSRLTVL.

The gene calls are TRBV19 and TRBJ1-6; weak D call: TRBD1 (5 bases). CDR1 is LNHDA, CDR2 SQIVND, per germline (reference sequence). This CDR3 comprises 13 residues. The germline V and J ends were trimmed by 5 bases and 14 bases, with 16 bases remaining between them. The CDR3 DNA is TGTGCCAGTAGTCCTCGGGGGACCGGTACCCTCCACTTT. This translates into CASSPRGTGTLHF.

The chain is built from TRBV7-2 and TRBJ1-2; TRBD1 matches 8 bases. The CDR3 runs to 14 residues. Losses at the gene ends were 1 base for V and 8 bases for J; bases not matched to a gene: 6. Germline CDR1 and CDR2: SGHTA and FQGNSA. For the CDR3, the DNA is TGTGCCAGCAGCTTAGAGCGGACAGGGTTAGGCTACACCTTC. Encoded protein: CASSLERTGLGYTF.

The gene calls are TRBV9 and TRBJ2-3; D gene ambiguous. Germline CDR1 and CDR2: SGDLS and YYNGEE. Trimming stripped 5 bases from V and 1 base from J, with 11 bases between. CDR3 size: 14 residues. The CDR3 loop reads CASRGPDGTDTQYF. The CDR3 coding sequence is TGTGCCAGCAGAGGGCCTGACGGCACAGATACGCAGTATTTT.

This clone showed up just once. This chain connects TRBV7-2 to TRBJ2-2, with 12 positions matching TRBD2. V lost 4 bases to trimming and J lost 9 bases; unmatched junction nucleotides: 9. The germline V gene encodes CDR1 SGHTA and CDR2 FQGNSA. This CDR3 contains 16 residues. CDR3 nucleotides: TGTGCCAGCAGCTCTGATACTAGCGGGGGGCACCGGGAGCTGTTTTTT. This codes for CASSSDTSGGHRELFF.

The rearrangement uses TRBV11-2 and TRBJ1-4; maybe TRBD1 (5 bases). Per germline, CDR1 SGHAT and CDR2 FQNNGV. Trimming left V 5 bases short and J 8 bases short, with 15 bases between. The CDR3 is 14 amino acids. CDR3 bases: TGTGCCAGCAGCGGGGGACCCACCCGGGAAAAACTGTTTTTT. Its protein product is CASSGGPTREKLFF.

The V gene is TRBV15, the J gene TRBJ1-5; possible D gene TRBD1, 6 bases. This CDR3 comprises 15 residues. Deletions cut 4 bases from V and 5 bases from J, with 15 bases between. The V gene's germline CDR1 is LNHNV and CDR2 YYDKDF (reference sequence). The CDR3 is CATSIGFRGYQPQHF. The CDR3 nucleotides read TGTGCCACCAGCATAGGCTTCAGGGGTTATCAGCCCCAGCATTTT.

The rearrangement links TRBV14 to TRBJ1-3; D gene uncertain. The V and J ends lost 8 bases and 2 bases respectively, with 7 bases between them. This CDR3 has 12 amino acids. Per the germline V gene, CDR1 is SGHDN and CDR2 is FVKESK. The CDR3 DNA sequence: TGTGCCAGCGCTTACGCTGGAAACACCATATATTTT. Its protein product is CASAYAGNTIYF.

The chain recombines TRBV19 with TRBJ1-2, with 8 bases lining up with TRBD1. The CDR3 runs to 14 residues. Germline V gene data show CDR1 as LNHDA and CDR2 as SQIVND (reference sequence). The V and J ends lost 3 bases and 3 bases, in that order; junction bases with no gene match: 3. CDR3 residues: CASSILDRDYGYTF. CDR3 nucleotides: TGTGCCAGTAGTATCTTGGACAGGGACTATGGCTACACCTTC. The full variable domain, its missing parts supplied by reference TRBV19 and TRBJ1-2, is DGGITQSPKYLFRKEGQNVTLSCEQNLNHDAMYWYRQDPGQGLRLIYYSQIVNDFQKGDIAEGYSVSREKKESFPLTVTSAQKNPTAFYLCASSILDRDYGYTFGSGTRLTVV.

J is TRBJ2-3 and V is TRBV6-5, with D tentatively TRBD2 (7 bases). This CDR3 is built from 15 residues. In germline, CDR1 is MNHEY, CDR2 SVGAGI. V was clipped by 2 bases and J by 4 bases, with 13 bases between them. CDR3 residues: CASSYVGGLPDTQYF. The CDR3 DNA follows: TGTGCCAGCAGTTACGTCGGGGGGCTTCCAGATACGCAGTATTTT.

The chain carries TRBV28 and TRBJ2-5, with a weak D call TRBD1 (6 bases). The CDR3 contains 15 residues. Trimming removed 4 bases from V and 5 bases from J, with 17 bases in between. Germline CDR1 MDHEN, CDR2 SYDVKM. CDR3: CASSSTTGPGETQYF. For the CDR3, the DNA is TGTGCCAGCAGTTCAACCACAGGGCCGGGGGAGACCCAGTACTTC. The variable domain in full, completed from reference TRBV28 and TRBJ2-5, reads DVKVTQSSRYLVKRTGEKVFLECVQDMDHENMFWYRQDPGLGLRLIYFSYDVKMKEKGDIPEGYSVSREKKERFSLILESASTNQTSMYLCASSSTTGPGETQYFGPGTRLLVL.

This clone was found once. The V gene is TRBV6-5, the J gene TRBJ2-7; D could derive from TRBD1 or TRBD2 (5 bases each). V lost 2 bases and J 2 bases, leaving 16 bases between the germline ends. From germline, CDR1 is MNHEY and CDR2 SVGAGI. This CDR3 region has 16 residues. CDR3 nucleotides: TGTGCCAGCAGTTACGAACTAAGACAGACTACCTACGAGCAGTACTTC. Its translation: CASSYELRQTTYEQYF.

The V call is TRBV9, the J call TRBJ2-7; 7 bases line up with TRBD2. The CDR3 contains 13 residues. J gave up 6 bases and V 0 bases, and 3 bases lay outside the gene matches. CDR1 is SGDLS, CDR2 YYNGEE, per germline. CDR3: CASSVAGGGEQYF. The CDR3 coding sequence is TGTGCCAGCAGCGTAGCGGGGGGTGGCGAGCAGTACTTC.

CDR3 in amino acids: CASSLSHAVSSGANVLTF. In DNA, the CDR3 is TGTGCCAGCAGCTTATCCCATGCCGTTTCCTCTGGGGCCAACGTCCTGACTTTC. The J gene is TRBJ2-6, the V gene TRBV7-9, with no clear D. Per germline, CDR1 SEHNR and CDR2 FQNEAQ (reference sequence). V was shortened by 2 bases and J by 0 bases, with 14 bases between the two germline ends. The CDR3 has 18 residues.

On this clone: Germline and junction disagree at one end, which may indicate a read error. This chain joins TRBV5-4 and TRBJ1-2; D uncertain. This CDR3 comprises 14 residues. From germline, CDR1 is SGHNT and CDR2 YYREEE (reference sequence). The CDR3 is CASWPSVPGKTYGF. The DNA of the CDR3 is TGTGCCAGCTGGCCGAGCGTACCAGGAAAGACCTATGGCTTC. The entire variable domain, with the rest obtained from reference TRBV5-4 and TRBJ1-2, is as follows: ETGVTQSPTHLIKTRGQQVTLRCSSQSGHNTVSWYQQALGQGPQFIFQYYREEENGRGNFPPRFSGLQFPNYSSELNVNALELDDSALYLCASWPSVPGKTYGFGSGTRLTVV.

The chain has TRBV5-5 and TRBJ1-6; no definite D call. The V and J ends lost 0 bases and 7 bases respectively, with 8 bases between them. This CDR3 region has 14 residues. CDR1 is SGHKS, CDR2 YYEKEE, per germline (reference sequence). CDR3 DNA sequence: TGTGCCAGCAGCTTGGTCCTTGGGAATTCACCCCTCCACTTT. It specifies CASSLVLGNSPLHF. Full variable domain (rest looked up from reference TRBV5-5 and TRBJ1-6): DAGVTQSPTHLIKTRGQQVTLRCSPISGHKSVSWYQQVLGQGPQFIFQYYEKEERGRGNFPDRFSARQFPNYSSELNVNALLLGDSALYLCASSLVLGNSPLHFGNGTRLTVT.